The present TCR beta chain was sequenced within a study of Ad26.COV2.S vaccination and SARS-CoV-2 variants. Concerning this clone: Its antigen is currently unknown.

Clones were read by immunoSEQ multiplex PCR, and TCRdb kept only the in-frame ones, dropping some. This sample yields approximately 400,000 clones, of which just over 90% are seen a single time; 3.9% belongs to the top ten. In germline, CDR1 is SGDLS, CDR2 YYNGEE. The V and J ends lost 0 bases and 2 bases, in that order; junction bases with no gene match: 6. This CDR3 is built from 16 residues. Study-level findings and limits: Possible underestimation of total T cell responses by the TCR breadth and depth analyses was noted.

The sequencing used peripheral blood, collected after recovery from COVID-19. The V call is TRBV9, the J call TRBJ2-7; TRBD2 aligns across 9 bases. This sequence was found in a human donor who had recovered from COVID-19. CDR3 residues: CASSVDDPSGAYEQYF. CDR3 in DNA: TGTGCCAGCAGCGTAGATGATCCTAGCGGGGCCTACGAGCAGTACTTC. The full variable domain, completed using reference TRBV9 and TRBJ2-7, is DSGVTQTPKHLITATGQRVTLRCSPRSGDLSVYWYQQSLDQGLQFLIQYYNGEERAKGNILERFSAQQFPDLHSELNLSSLELGDSALYFCASSVDDPSGAYEQYFGPGTRLTVT.